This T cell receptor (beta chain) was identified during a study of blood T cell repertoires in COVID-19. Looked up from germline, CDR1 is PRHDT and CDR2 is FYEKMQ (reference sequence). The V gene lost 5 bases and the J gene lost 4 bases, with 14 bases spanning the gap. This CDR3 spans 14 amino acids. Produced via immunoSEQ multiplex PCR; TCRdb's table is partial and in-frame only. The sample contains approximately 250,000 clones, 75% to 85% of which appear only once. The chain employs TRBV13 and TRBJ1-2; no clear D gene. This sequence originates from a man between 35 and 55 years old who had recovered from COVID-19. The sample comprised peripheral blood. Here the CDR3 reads CASSQRVRAYGYTF. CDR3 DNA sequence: TGTGCCAGCAGCCAGAGGGTCAGAGCCTATGGCTACACCTTC.